The 26 T cell receptor beta chains in this list originate from one sample, sequenced in a study of control samples from healthy donors and cancer patients. Only in-frame clones appear in the TCRdb table, and some are missing; sequencing was by immunoSEQ multiplex PCR. This table has 200,000 or so clones, roughly 94% appearing once. Specimen: blood. These receptors all come from a man aged 45-65 years in good health.

V and J are TRBV11-2 and TRBJ2-3, with D unclear. This CDR3 is 13 amino acids long. The V end was cut by 4 bases, the J end by 8 bases, with 13 bases between. Germline V lookup: CDR1 SGHAT, CDR2 FQNNGV. The CDR3 nucleotides are TGTGCCAGCAGCTCATCCCTCTCGGTTACGCAGTATTTT. This encodes CASSSSLSVTQYF.

The chain joins TRBV5-1 to TRBJ2-3; 13 bases are a match to TRBD2. J lost 6 bases, V lost 3 bases, and 4 bases had no gene match. Germline V lookup: CDR1 SGHRS, CDR2 YFSETQ. There are 15 residues in the CDR3. CDR3 nucleotide sequence: TGCGCCAGCAGCTCCGGACTAGCGGGGGTGGATACGCAGTATTTT. It codes for CASSSGLAGVDTQYF.

The V and J genes are TRBV11-2 and TRBJ2-7, with D maybe TRBD2 (5 bases). The V gene's germline CDR1 is SGHAT and CDR2 FQNNGV. The V end lost 1 base, the J end lost 3 bases, and 19 bases lay between the germline ends. The CDR3 is 17 residues long. CDR3 nucleotide sequence: TGTGCCAGCAGCTTAGTCCCTCTTGGAGGTACGGTCTACGAGCAGTACTTC. Residues: CASSLVPLGGTVYEQYF.

This chain connects TRBV18 to TRBJ2-3; 8 bases fit TRBD2. Unmatched junction bases numbered 9, after V lost 7 bases and J lost 0 bases. This CDR3 contains 16 residues. Looked up from germline, CDR1 is KGHSH and CDR2 is LQKENI. CDR3 region: CASFHGASGSTDTQYF. The DNA of the CDR3 is TGTGCCAGCTTTCACGGGGCTAGCGGGAGCACAGATACGCAGTATTTT.

CDR3: CASHQGGLGGEQYV. CDR3 bases: TGTGCCAGTCATCAGGGAGGTCTAGGCGGCGAGCAGTACGTC. The chain employs TRBV7-8 and TRBJ2-7; maybe TRBD2 (6 bases). Trimming shortened V by 9 bases and J by 6 bases, and 21 bases separated the two germline ends. Per the germline V gene, CDR1 is SGHVS and CDR2 is FQNEAQ. The CDR3 totals 14 residues.

V is TRBV29-1 and J is TRBJ2-1; D is ambiguous. The germline V and J ends were trimmed by 4 bases and 2 bases, with 15 bases remaining between them. The CDR3 extends over 15 amino acids. From germline, CDR1 is SQVTM and CDR2 ANQGSEA. The CDR3 protein is CSVGSRLVPYNEQFF. The CDR3 DNA follows: TGCAGCGTTGGATCACGTCTAGTCCCCTACAATGAGCAGTTCTTC.

The chain uses TRBV21-1 and TRBJ1-2. TRBV21-1 constitutes a pseudogene. This CDR3 has 14 residues. CDR3 bases: TGTGCCAGCAGCTTAAGAGGGGCAGAACGCGGCTACACCTTC. Translating gives CASSLRGAERGYTF.

The gene calls are TRBV6-5 and TRBJ2-7; D may match TRBD1 or TRBD2 (5 bases each). CDR1 is MNHEY and CDR2 is SVGAGI in the germline V gene. The CDR3 covers 16 residues. Trimming left V 2 bases short and J 4 bases short, with 18 bases between. As DNA, the CDR3 is TGTGCCAGCAGTTACGCGGCCCCGGGACGGTTATACGAGCAGTACTTC. Translated, it gives CASSYAAPGRLYEQYF.

The V gene is TRBV28, the J gene TRBJ1-2, with D possibly being TRBD1 (5 bases). The CDR3 is 13 residues long. Between the trimmed V and J ends, which lost 7 bases and 8 bases, there was a span of 17 bases. Germline V gene data show CDR1 as MDHEN and CDR2 as SYDVKM. This CDR3 is CASTLGLQRGYTF. In nucleotides, the CDR3 is TGTGCCAGCACCCTGGGGCTCCAGCGAGGCTACACCTTC.

The chain recombines TRBV7-2 with TRBJ1-1, with unresolved D. The germline CDR1 and CDR2 sequences are SGHTA and FQGNSA. Trimming removed 1 base from V and 5 bases from J, with 11 bases in between. The CDR3 sequence is 14 residues long. The CDR3 bases are TGTGCCAGCAGCTTAGTGGCAGACGATACTGAAGCTTTCTTT. It encodes CASSLVADDTEAFF.

The chain joins TRBV19 to TRBJ1-5; tentative D call: TRBD1 (5 bases). The CDR3 contains 15 residues. Germline-derived CDR1 and CDR2 are LNHDA and SQIVND (reference sequence). Trimming left V 3 bases short and J 7 bases short, with 16 bases between. The CDR3 DNA reads as TGTGCCAGTAGTATCTGGGGACGGTCTTTGCAGCCCCAGCATTTT. Its protein product is CASSIWGRSLQPQHF. Together with reference TRBV19 and TRBJ1-5, the CDR3 gives the full variable domain: DGGITQSPKYLFRKEGQNVTLSCEQNLNHDAMYWYRQDPGQGLRLIYYSQIVNDFQKGDIAEGYSVSREKKESFPLTVTSAQKNPTAFYLCASSIWGRSLQPQHFGDGTRLSIL.

The V call is TRBV19, the J call TRBJ1-1; a weak D match, TRBD1 (6 bases). Trimming took off 4 bases at V and 0 bases at J, with 12 bases between the two ends. The CDR3 consists of 15 residues. Looked up from germline, CDR1 is LNHDA and CDR2 is SQIVND (reference sequence). The CDR3 sequence is CASSKGGGMNTEAFF. CDR3 nucleotide sequence: TGTGCCAGTAGTAAGGGGGGCGGCATGAACACTGAAGCTTTCTTT.

V usage is TRBV28 and J usage is TRBJ1-3; D is ambiguous. This CDR3 spans 12 amino acids. V lost 2 bases and J 4 bases, leaving 3 bases between the germline ends. The V gene's germline CDR1 is MDHEN and CDR2 SYDVKM. The CDR3 region has the DNA TGTGCCAGCAGTTTACTCGGAAACACCATATATTTT. Its protein product is CASSLLGNTIYF.

The chain links TRBV28 to TRBJ2-3; 8 nucleotides align to TRBD1. After removal of 5 bases from V and 4 bases from J, the junction contained 17 bases not matched to a gene. The CDR3 is 18 amino acids. The germline gives CDR1 MDHEN, CDR2 SYDVKM. The chain's CDR3 is CASSPLYDRGVAADTQYF. The CDR3 bases are TGTGCCAGCAGTCCCCTATACGACAGGGGAGTAGCAGCAGATACGCAGTATTTT.

A single count supports this clone. The rearrangement links TRBV7-2 to TRBJ1-5; the D gene is possibly TRBD1 (6 bases). Between the trimmed V and J ends, which lost 4 bases and 7 bases, there was a span of 14 bases. The CDR3 spans 14 residues. The germline V gene has CDR1 SGHTA and CDR2 FQGNSA. The CDR3 loop is CASSSGTRVQPQHF. CDR3 DNA sequence: TGTGCCAGCAGCTCCGGGACACGGGTGCAGCCCCAGCATTTT.

The V and J genes are TRBV6-2 or TRBV6-3 and TRBJ2-7; D gene uncertain. Germline V gene data show CDR1 as MNHEY and CDR2 as SVGEGT. The CDR3 runs 12 residues. With 4 bases removed from V and 4 bases from J, the gap between germline ends came to 8 bases. The CDR3 region has the DNA TGTGCCAGCAGTTTCGAGACGTACGAGCAGTACTTC. Amino acid sequence: CASSFETYEQYF.

The V gene is TRBV5-1, the J gene TRBJ1-1; D is possibly TRBD1 (6 bases). V lost 0 bases and J 3 bases, leaving 9 bases between the germline ends. The CDR3 is 14 amino acids. CDR1 and CDR2 (germline): SGHRS, YFSETQ. The CDR3 DNA sequence: TGCGCCAGCAGCTTGGTAAAGGGGGACACTGAAGCTTTCTTT. This translates into CASSLVKGDTEAFF. The full variable domain, in which reference TRBV5-1 and TRBJ1-1 provide the parts outside the CDR3, is KAGVTQTPRYLIKTRGQQVTLSCSPISGHRSVSWYQQTPGQGLQFLFEYFSETQRNKGNFPGRFSGRQFSNSRSEMNVSTLELGDSALYLCASSLVKGDTEAFFGQGTRLTVV.

The chain couples TRBV20-1 to TRBJ2-5, with TRBD1 as a possible D gene (6 bases). Germline CDR1 is DFQATT and CDR2 is SNEGSKA (reference sequence). Deletions cut 3 bases from V and 4 bases from J, with 9 bases between. The CDR3 length is 12 residues. For the CDR3, the DNA is TGCAGTGCTAGTAAAGGGGGAGAGACCCAGTACTTC. Translated: CSASKGGETQYF.

The V gene is TRBV27, the J gene TRBJ2-7, with D unresolved. The V end was cut by 3 bases, the J end by 2 bases, with 14 bases between. CDR1 MNHEY and CDR2 SMNVEV come from the germline V gene (reference sequence). This CDR3 has 15 amino acids. Here the CDR3 DNA reads TGTGCCAGCAGTTTTGCCCGGTTGGGAACCTACGAGCAGTACTTC. This gives the protein CASSFARLGTYEQYF.

This clone was seen just once. V gene TRBV29-1 combines with J gene TRBJ2-2, with TRBD1 matching over 8 bases. Germline V CDR1 and CDR2: SQVTM, ANQGSEA. V was pared by 7 bases and J by 0 bases, with 4 bases of the junction left unmatched. The CDR3 loop spans 14 amino acids. In DNA form, the CDR3 reads TGCAGCGCTCGGACAGGGACGAACACCGGGGAGCTGTTTTTT. It yields the protein CSARTGTNTGELFF.

This sequence joins TRBV5-6 and TRBJ2-7; 9 nucleotides line up with TRBD1. Germline V gives CDR1 SGHDT, CDR2 YYEEEE. The CDR3 is 12 amino acids. J was trimmed by 6 bases and V by 4 bases; bases with no gene match: 2. In DNA form, the CDR3 reads TGTGCCAGCAGCCCGACAGGGGGCGAGCAGTACGTC. Translation: CASSPTGGEQYV.

The chain joins TRBV18 to TRBJ1-2; no clear D gene. The CDR3 loop spans 13 amino acids. CDR1 and CDR2 (germline): KGHSH, LQKENI. V gave up 3 bases and J gave up 3 bases, with 8 bases separating them. As DNA, the CDR3 is TGTGCCAGCTCACCCGGGGAGGACTATGGCTACACCTTC. Its translation: CASSPGEDYGYTF.

The chain joins TRBV10-3 to TRBJ2-2; D unresolved. Trimming took 4 bases from V and 7 from J, leaving 13 bases between them. Germline CDR1 and CDR2: ENHRY and SYGVKD. The CDR3 loop spans 14 amino acids. CDR3 loop: CAISASPSDGELFF. The CDR3, as DNA: TGTGCCATCAGTGCTTCTCCTTCCGACGGGGAGCTGTTTTTT.

This clone was picked up one time. The chain is built from TRBV30 and TRBJ2-1; D not resolved. CDR1 and CDR2 (germline): GTSNPN, SVGIG (reference sequence). V lost 4 bases to trimming and J lost 3 bases, with 10 bases between them. The CDR3 consists of 13 residues. CDR3 protein: CAWTLLGYNEQFF. The DNA for the CDR3 is TGTGCCTGGACCCTCTTAGGCTACAATGAGCAGTTCTTC.

This chain joins TRBV5-6 and TRBJ2-5, with 7 bases fitting TRBD1. Looked up from germline, CDR1 is SGHDT and CDR2 is YYEEEE. This CDR3 is built from 14 residues. The V gene end was trimmed by 0 bases and the J gene end by 5 bases; junction bases not matched to a gene: 4. The CDR3 spells CASSLGGGGETQYF. The CDR3 DNA sequence: TGTGCCAGCAGCTTGGGAGGGGGCGGGGAGACCCAGTACTTC.

The chain uses TRBV19 and TRBJ2-2; D perhaps matches TRBD1 (6 bases). The V and J ends lost 6 bases and 1 base respectively, with 15 bases between them. This CDR3 region has 16 residues. Germline CDR1 and CDR2: LNHDA and SQIVND (reference sequence). The CDR3 nucleotides read TGTGCCAGTAGCCGGCAGGTGGGACAGAACACCGGGGAGCTGTTTTTT. As protein: CASSRQVGQNTGELFF.